This TCR beta chain came from a study of T cell responses to AZD1222 COVID-19 vaccine. This CDR3 has 11 amino acids. V lost 6 bases and J lost 4, with 6 bases in between. Profiling relied on immunoSEQ multiplex PCR, and the TCRdb table lists in-frame clones only, not all of them. The sample yields more than 95,000 clones, around 83% seen once. The source material was peripheral blood, sampled 28 days after the second AZD1222 dose. The chain uses TRBV12-3 or TRBV12-4 and TRBJ1-2; D remains ambiguous. This sequence was found in an adult who received the AZD1222 COVID-19 vaccine. The CDR3: CASSRRYGYTF. CDR3 DNA sequence: TGTGCCAGCAGCCGACGCTATGGCTACACCTTC.